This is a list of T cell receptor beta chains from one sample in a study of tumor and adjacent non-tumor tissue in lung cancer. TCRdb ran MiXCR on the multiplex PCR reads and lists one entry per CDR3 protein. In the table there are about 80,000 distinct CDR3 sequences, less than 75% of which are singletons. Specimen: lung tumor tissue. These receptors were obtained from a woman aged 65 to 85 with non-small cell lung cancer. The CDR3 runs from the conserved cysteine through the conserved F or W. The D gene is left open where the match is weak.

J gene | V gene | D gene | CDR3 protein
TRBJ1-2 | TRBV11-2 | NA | CASSATGVSGYTF
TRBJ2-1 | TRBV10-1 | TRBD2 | CASSISGCNEQFF
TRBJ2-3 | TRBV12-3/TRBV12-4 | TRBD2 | CASRPETSGNLNTQYF
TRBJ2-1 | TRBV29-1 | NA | CSVKQDIGHNEQFF
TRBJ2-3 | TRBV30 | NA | CAWSGLMKTDTQYF
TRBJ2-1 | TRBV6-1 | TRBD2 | CATTTTGGFNEQFF
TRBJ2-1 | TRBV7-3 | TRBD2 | CASSPGTSFFDEQFF
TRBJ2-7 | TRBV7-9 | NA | CATILVSEQGAYEQYF
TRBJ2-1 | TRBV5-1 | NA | CTSSTSVTNYNKQFF
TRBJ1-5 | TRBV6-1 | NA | CASSDFGAYSNQPQHF
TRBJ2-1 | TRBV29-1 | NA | CSGGPGTGNEQFF
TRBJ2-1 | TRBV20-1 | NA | CSARDGGGAYNEQFF
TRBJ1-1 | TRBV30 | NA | CVGEWNTEAFF
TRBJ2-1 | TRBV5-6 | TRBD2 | CPNSLEWLGGRGNEQFF
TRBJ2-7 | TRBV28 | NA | CASNGGQNEQYF
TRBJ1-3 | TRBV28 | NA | CASSSGGVGNTTFF
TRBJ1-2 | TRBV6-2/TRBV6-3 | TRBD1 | CASNQGTDGYTF
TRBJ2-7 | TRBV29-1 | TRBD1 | CSVHGTGNTYEQYF
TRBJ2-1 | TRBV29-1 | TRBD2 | CSVITLAGVYNEQLF
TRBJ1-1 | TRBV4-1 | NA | CASSTRTENTEVLF
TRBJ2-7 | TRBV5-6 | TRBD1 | CASSLATGTGFNEQYF
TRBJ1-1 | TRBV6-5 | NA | CGSSPTGGQDTEAFF
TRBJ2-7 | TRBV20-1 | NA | CSARGRGASYEQHF
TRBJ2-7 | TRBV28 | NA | CASSRTDVEQYF
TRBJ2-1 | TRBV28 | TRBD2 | CASSLAGEDNEHFF
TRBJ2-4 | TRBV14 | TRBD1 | CASSQYRGIAKNIQYF
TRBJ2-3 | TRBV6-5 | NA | CVSSYFGGTHYPDTQYF
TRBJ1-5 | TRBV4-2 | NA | CASSAGHGYSNQPQHF
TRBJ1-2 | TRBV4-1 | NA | CASSQEGGANYGYTF
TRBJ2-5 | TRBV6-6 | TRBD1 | CGSSDRTGSDGETQYF
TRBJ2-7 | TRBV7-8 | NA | CASSLRDEYYEQYF
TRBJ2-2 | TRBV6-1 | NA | CASSRMQVRVNTGELFF
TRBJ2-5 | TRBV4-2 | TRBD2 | CASSQQRTSGRAKTQCF
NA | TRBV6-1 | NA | CASRKGWAQPQYF
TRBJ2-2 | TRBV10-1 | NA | CASSVGGVAGELLF
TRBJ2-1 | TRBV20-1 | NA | CSARSWEYSYNEQFF
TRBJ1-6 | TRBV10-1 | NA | CASSEIGNPPLHF
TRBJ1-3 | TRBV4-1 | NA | CASSLTANMVLGGSTIYF
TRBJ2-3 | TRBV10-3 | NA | CAISGGREPTDMQYF
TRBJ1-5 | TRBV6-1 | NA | CASSPEGSNQTQRF